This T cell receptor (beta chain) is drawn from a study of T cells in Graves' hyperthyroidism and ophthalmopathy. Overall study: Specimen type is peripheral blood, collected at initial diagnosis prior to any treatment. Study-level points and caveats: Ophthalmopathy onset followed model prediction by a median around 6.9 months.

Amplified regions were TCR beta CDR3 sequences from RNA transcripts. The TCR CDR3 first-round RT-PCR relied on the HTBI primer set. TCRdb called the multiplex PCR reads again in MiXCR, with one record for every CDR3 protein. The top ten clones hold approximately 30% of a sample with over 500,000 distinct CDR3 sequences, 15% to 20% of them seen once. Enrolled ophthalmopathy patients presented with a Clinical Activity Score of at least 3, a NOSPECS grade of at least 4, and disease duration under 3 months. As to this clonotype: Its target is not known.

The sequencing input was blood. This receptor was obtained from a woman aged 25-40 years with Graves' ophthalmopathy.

The CDR3 bases are TGTGCCAGCAGCTTAGGCGGGAGGTTGGGGGGGAGAGAGACCCAGTACTTC. It encodes CASSLGGRLGGRETQYF. The chain combines TRBV7-3 with TRBJ2-5; 8 nucleotides line up with TRBD2. Trimming removed 2 bases from V and 4 bases from J; junction bases left unmatched: 12. CDR1 is SGHTA, CDR2 FQGTGA, per germline. The CDR3 is made up of 17 amino acids. The whole variable domain, filled in from reference TRBV7-3 and TRBJ2-5, reads GAGVSQTPSNKVTEKGKYVELRCDPISGHTALYWYRQSLGQGPEFLIYFQGTGAADDSGLPNDRFFAVRPEGSVSTLKIQRTERGDSAVYLCASSLGGRLGGRETQYFGPGTRLLVL.